These 8 T cell receptor beta chains were sequenced from one sample in a study of CD8+ T cells in alopecia areata. Markers including CD4, CD8alpha, NKG2D and NKG2ACE guided sorting of pooled cutaneous lymph node cells. RNA extraction was followed by reverse transcription into cDNA, which acted as the sequencing template. Produced via immunoSEQ multiplex PCR; TCRdb's table is partial and in-frame only. This sample carries about 300,000 clones, none of them present only once. Sequencing was done on a sample of CD4+ T cells sorted from a lymph node. These receptors were obtained from a C3H/HeJ mouse with alopecia areata. Mice of this strain are of MHC haplotype H2-k.

As to this clone: Any gene name here is a mouse gene name. The DNA ends 4 residues before the CDR3 does, and the rest of the CDR3 is filled in from the germline J gene. The rearrangement links TRBV13-2 to TRBJ2-2; 11 bases are shared with TRBD2. The CDR3 is 14 residues long. Germline loops: CDR1 NNHNN, CDR2 SYGAGS (reference sequence). The trim removed 7 bases at V and 2 bases at J, leaving 1 base unmatched. Incomplete CDR3 DNA: TGTGCCAGCCGACTGGGGGGGAACACCGGG. Protein product: CASRLGGNTG. The full CDR3 is CASRLGGNTGQLYF.

As regards this clone: Gene names are mouse gene names. The CDR3 is cut off 4 residues early in the read; its end comes from the germline J gene. V usage is TRBV16 and J usage is TRBJ2-7; weak D call: TRBD1 (7 bases). CDR1 and CDR2 (germline): SGHSA, FRNQAP. The CDR3 is 16 residues long. The CDR3 loop is CASSLDEEGAGYEQYF. The part of the CDR3 DNA that was read is TGTGCAAGCAGCTTAGATGAGGAGGGGGCCGGGTAT.

A word on this clone: A much more abundant neighbour one base away suggests this may be a read error. Any gene name here is a mouse gene name. The missing CDR3 end, 4 residues past where the read stops, is filled in from the germline J gene. Different DNA sequences within this sample yield the same CDR3. The chain is built from TRBV13-1 and TRBJ2-2, with D hard to call. CDR3 length: 13 residues. Looked up from germline, CDR1 is NSHNY and CDR2 is SYGAGN. V gave up 2 bases and J gave up 2 bases, with 4 bases separating them. CDR3 loop: CASSEQNTGQLYF. The CDR3 DNA, read in part, is TGTGCCAGCAGTGAACAGAACACCGGG.

This clone was detected only a few times. Each gene name is a mouse one. The read terminates 4 residues before the CDR3 end, so the remaining end is supplied by the germline J gene. The chain links TRBV13-2 to TRBJ2-7, with D perhaps TRBD1 (6 bases). The CDR3 is 14 residues long. Germline loops: CDR1 NNHNN, CDR2 SYGAGS (reference sequence). The covered CDR3 bases are TGTGCCAGCGGTGAAAGGGTAGGGACATAT. Protein product: CASGERVGTY. The full CDR3 reads CASGERVGTYEQYF.

With respect to this clone: Each gene name is a mouse one. The read falls 4 residues short of the CDR3 end, and the missing part is taken from the germline J gene. The chain has TRBV1 and TRBJ2-1; 12 bases fit TRBD2. Germline V gives CDR1 NSQYPW, CDR2 LRSPGD (reference sequence). V shed 1 base, J shed 5 bases, and the junction held 6 bases outside the gene matches. The CDR3 runs to 17 residues. CDR3 bases read: TGCACCTGCAGTGCAGCGACTGGGGGGGCGAGGAATGCT. Its translation: CTCSAATGGARNA. The entire CDR3 protein is CTCSAATGGARNAEQFF.

Concerning this clone itself: Gene names refer to mouse genes. The read ends 4 residues shy of where the CDR3 ends; the end is completed using the germline J gene. The chain employs TRBV13-2 and TRBJ2-5, with D hard to call. Germline V gene lookup returns CDR1 NNHNN and CDR2 SYGAGS (reference sequence). V lost 0 bases, J lost 1 base, and 9 bases lay in between. The CDR3 is 15 residues long. CDR3 amino acids: CASGDAPGHQDTQYF. The part of the CDR3 DNA that was read is TGTGCCAGCGGTGATGCTCCTGGTCACCAAGAC.

Notes on this clone: The listed genes are named as in mouse. The observed sequence ends 4 residues before the CDR3 terminus, with the missing tail filled in from the germline J gene. The rearrangement links TRBV1 to TRBJ2-5; D is possibly TRBD1 (6 bases). The germline CDR1 and CDR2 sequences are NSQYPW and LRSPGD (reference sequence). Trimming left V 2 bases short and J 0 bases short, with 9 bases between. The CDR3 sequence is 15 residues long. CDR3 bases read: TGCACCTGCAGTGCACAGGGGATTAACCAAGAC. The encoded protein is CTCSAQGINQD. The entire CDR3 reads CTCSAQGINQDTQYF.

A word on this clone: The listed genes are named as in mouse. The CDR3 end falls 4 residues outside the read, so it is completed with the germline J gene. V is TRBV14 and J is TRBJ2-7, with 9 bases aligning to TRBD1. The CDR3 sequence is 14 residues long. V trimming: 2 bases; J trimming: 2 bases; junction bases outside the gene matches: 2. CDR1 and CDR2 from the germline V gene are SGHDT and FRDEAV. CDR3 loop: CASSLGDRAYEQYF. The sequenced part of the CDR3 DNA is TGTGCCAGCAGTTTGGGGGACAGGGCCTAT.